This T cell receptor beta chain came from a study of Graves' ophthalmopathy and Graves' hyperthyroidism. For the study at large: Stable hyperthyroidism denotes an absence of ophthalmopathy throughout 18 months of follow-up. Overall study findings and caveats: The model achieved 70.59% sensitivity and less than 85% specificity for ophthalmopathy progression. Most thyroid clonotypes expanded beyond 0.001 frequency were also found in blood.

On this clonotype itself: No antigen is known for it.

Aged 18 to 65, hyperthyroidism patients had been newly diagnosed, with under 2 months' duration. Amplified TCR beta CDR3 regions were obtained using RNA transcripts as template. The workflow started with a first-round RT-PCR run with HTBI primers and then moved on to a second-round multiplex PCR. MiXCR, applied by TCRdb to the multiplex PCR reads, yields one record per CDR3 protein. In the table there are approximately 1.2 million distinct CDR3 sequences, about two fifths of which are singletons. Germline V CDR1 and CDR2: SQVTM, ANQGSEA. V gave up 0 bases and J gave up 2 bases, with 2 bases separating them. CDR3 length equals 13 residues.

This TCR was recovered from an adult man with Graves' hyperthyroidism. The sample taken for sequencing was peripheral blood or thyroid tissue (not recorded which). V is TRBV29-1 and J is TRBJ2-6; D not resolved. CDR3 nucleotides: TGCAGCGTTGAAGATCCTGGGGCCAACGTCCTGACTTTC. Translation: CSVEDPGANVLTF.